Here is one TCR beta chain with its context. What it binds is unknown. The data were taken from a study of cytotoxic CD8 clonotypes in ibrutinib-treated CLL. Study-level background: Complete response was seen in 2 patients and partial in some 24; about twelve progressed and 14 stayed remitted after a median about 68 months.

Study outcomes and limitations: Under therapy, public clonotypes either contracted or stayed stable, and they were uncommon. Sample timing was unmatched between remission and later-progressing patients; lymph nodes unstudied.

Produced via immunoSEQ multiplex PCR; TCRdb's table is partial and in-frame only. The table includes 150,000 to 200,000 clones, 70% to 85% detected once. V dropped 4 bases and J dropped 0; count of bases not matched to a gene: 2. The CDR3 runs to 15 residues. Germline loops: CDR1 SGHTA, CDR2 FQGNSA. The origin of this receptor is a human donor with chronic lymphocytic leukemia. The V gene is TRBV7-2, the J gene TRBJ1-1; 10 nucleotides agree with TRBD1. The sample here was PBMCs, taken after 12 months of ibrutinib treatment. The CDR3, as DNA: TGTGCCAGCAGCTCTGGGACAGGGGTGAACACTGAAGCTTTCTTT. It is translated as CASSSGTGVNTEAFF.